Following are 25 T cell receptor beta chains from one sample sequenced in a study of post-analysis software for immune sequencing data. Study observations and caveats: A handful of TRBV segments were significantly more frequent in patients than in controls. TRBV5-6, TRBV5-1 and TRBV20-1 were among these segments.

Libraries were made from TCR beta cDNA, and they carried unique molecular identifiers. A single record per CDR3 protein comes from TCRdb applying MiXCR to the PCR reads. The table records about 540,000 distinct CDR3 sequences, 34% of them present only once. These receptors' antigens are unknown. The sequencing sample was made of blood. These receptors all stem from a girl aged 2-17 years with multiple sclerosis.

This chain uses TRBV12-3 or TRBV12-4 with TRBJ2-1; D may be TRBD1 or TRBD2 (5 bases each). The CDR3 totals 12 residues. Trimming cost V 6 bases and J 5 bases, with 8 bases left between them. CDR3 sequence reads: CASRGTDNEQFF. As DNA, the CDR3 is TGTGCCAGCAGGGGGACGGACAATGAGCAGTTCTTC.

The sample holds one count of this clonotype. The genes are TRBV6-4 and TRBJ2-3; 11 bases line up with TRBD2. Germline V gene sequence: CDR1 MRHNA, CDR2 SNTAGT. This CDR3 is 15 amino acids long. Trimming took 3 bases from V and 8 from J; bases not matched to a gene: 7. The CDR3 loop is CASSELAGDRGTQYF. The CDR3 nucleotides are TGTGCCAGCAGTGAACTAGCGGGGGATCGAGGTACGCAGTATTTT.

This clonotype was seen many times. This rearrangement joins TRBV7-8 to TRBJ2-7, with TRBD1 matching 8 bases. This CDR3 comprises 14 residues. Losses at the gene ends were 5 bases for V and 2 bases for J; bases not matched to a gene: 5. Per the germline V gene, CDR1 is SGHVS and CDR2 is FQNEAQ. CDR3 DNA: TGTGCCAGCAGCCCGGACAGGGTCCCCTACGAGCAGTACTTC. Translation: CASSPDRVPYEQYF.

This clonotype was observed a few times. The CDR3 loop reads CASSVAGGRKTQYF. The CDR3 DNA follows: TGCGCCAGCAGCGTAGCGGGGGGCCGAAAGACCCAGTACTTC. The V and J genes are TRBV4-1 and TRBJ2-5; TRBD2 matches 10 bases. The CDR3 contains 14 residues. J gave up 6 bases and V 5 bases, and 6 bases lay outside the gene matches. Germline CDR1 and CDR2: MGHRA and YSYEKL.

This clonotype appeared once. CDR3 bases: TGTGCCAGCAGCGCCGGGACTGCAGGGGATACGCAGTATTTT. Residues: CASSAGTAGDTQYF. The chain recombines TRBV6-1 with TRBJ2-3, with TRBD2 as a possible D gene (6 bases). The CDR3 length is 14 residues. Trimming took off 6 bases at V and 6 bases at J, with 16 bases between the two ends. CDR1 is MNHNS and CDR2 is SASEGT in the germline V gene.

The V and J genes are TRBV9 and TRBJ2-7, with D possibly TRBD2 on 6 matching bases. Trimming stripped 3 bases from V and 8 bases from J, with 15 bases between. The CDR3 extends over 13 amino acids. Germline CDR1 is SGDLS and CDR2 is YYNGEE. CDR3 amino acids: CASSADGREKQYF. The CDR3 region has the DNA TGTGCCAGCAGCGCGGACGGCCGGGAGAAGCAGTACTTC.

This chain uses TRBV5-5 with TRBJ2-1; perhaps TRBD1 as D (6 bases). The CDR3 is made up of 16 amino acids. V was shortened by 5 bases and J by 7 bases, with 22 bases between the two germline ends. Germline values: CDR1 SGHKS, CDR2 YYEKEE (reference sequence). The CDR3 sequence is CASRTGMPGPRNEQFF. The CDR3 DNA reads as TGTGCCAGCAGAACAGGGATGCCGGGGCCGCGGAATGAGCAGTTCTTC.

This sequence joins TRBV6-6 and TRBJ1-3; no definite D call. The CDR3 sequence is 15 residues long. Trimming cost V 6 bases and J 11 bases, with 23 bases left between them. Germline V gene data show CDR1 as MNHNY and CDR2 as SVGAGI (reference sequence). CDR3: CASSLTSPDSGPIYF. The CDR3 coding sequence is TGTGCCAGCAGCCTTACCAGCCCAGACTCAGGCCCCATATATTTT.

This clonotype was detected only a few times. The chain employs TRBV20-1 and TRBJ1-2; 12 bases are shared with TRBD1. This CDR3 spans 15 amino acids. Trimming removed 6 bases from V and 2 bases from J; junction bases left unmatched: 7. Germline lookup yields CDR1 DFQATT and CDR2 SNEGSKA (reference sequence). The chain's CDR3 is CSARAGTGGNYGYTF. In nucleotides, the CDR3 is TGCAGTGCACGGGCCGGGACAGGGGGCAACTATGGCTACACCTTC.

This clonotype was observed many times. The chain has TRBV29-1 and TRBJ2-1; the D gene is possibly TRBD1 (6 bases). CDR3 size: 14 residues. Trimming shortened V by 4 bases and J by 7 bases, and 17 bases separated the two germline ends. Germline lookup yields CDR1 SQVTM and CDR2 ANQGSEA. CDR3 residues: CSVARGNIGNEQFF. CDR3 nucleotides: TGCAGCGTTGCGAGGGGGAATATTGGGAATGAGCAGTTCTTC.

This clonotype was detected only a few times. The CDR3, as DNA: TGTGCCAGCAGTTTGGCTAGCGCCGAGACCCAGTACTTC. It codes for CASSLASAETQYF. V usage is TRBV12-3 or TRBV12-4 and J usage is TRBJ2-5; D may be TRBD2 (6 bases). The V and J ends lost 3 bases and 5 bases respectively, with 10 bases between them. CDR3 size: 13 residues.

In its sample, this clonotype was seen a few times. V and J are TRBV14 and TRBJ1-2; weak D call: TRBD1 (6 bases). Germline V gene lookup returns CDR1 SGHDN and CDR2 FVKESK. This CDR3 has 15 residues. Trimming stripped 4 bases from V and 3 bases from J, with 15 bases between. This CDR3 reads CASSPIRTAYYGYTF. In DNA, the CDR3 is TGTGCCAGCAGCCCCATTCGGACAGCCTACTATGGCTACACCTTC.

This clonotype has a handful of counts. V gene TRBV5-1 combines with J gene TRBJ1-2, with D possibly matching TRBD1 (5 bases). V dropped 2 bases and J dropped 4 bases, with 21 bases sitting between them. Germline V gene data show CDR1 as SGHRS and CDR2 as YFSETQ. The CDR3 sequence is 17 residues long. The CDR3 spells CASSFSAITERGYGYTF. Here the CDR3 DNA reads TGCGCCAGCAGCTTTTCGGCAATAACAGAAAGGGGCTATGGCTACACCTTC.

The chain has TRBV12-3 or TRBV12-4 and TRBJ2-5; D perhaps matches TRBD1 (5 bases). Trimming cost V 5 bases and J 1 base, with 14 bases left between them. The CDR3 is made up of 15 amino acids. CDR3 region: CASSVLRQSQETQYF. CDR3 nucleotide sequence: TGTGCCAGCAGTGTCCTTCGACAGAGCCAAGAGACCCAGTACTTC.

This clonotype was seen a few times. V usage is TRBV7-9 and J usage is TRBJ2-3; 8 positions match TRBD2. Germline lookup yields CDR1 SEHNR and CDR2 FQNEAQ (reference sequence). The CDR3 spans 14 residues. J lost 3 bases, V lost 3 bases, and 2 bases had no gene match. The CDR3 DNA reads TGTGCCAGCAGCTTCGAGCGGGGGACAGATACGCAGTATTTT. Its translation is CASSFERGTDTQYF. Filled out from reference TRBV7-9 and TRBJ2-3, the complete variable domain reads DTGVSQNPRHKITKRGQNVTFRCDPISEHNRLYWYRQTLGQGPEFLTYFQNEAQLEKSRLLSDRFSAERPKGSFSTLEIQRTEQGDSAMYLCASSFERGTDTQYFGPGTRLTVL.

A single count supports this clonotype. The rearrangement uses TRBV20-1 and TRBJ2-2, with TRBD2 matching over 7 bases. Germline CDR1 reads DFQATT; CDR2 reads SNEGSKA (reference sequence). The V gene end was trimmed by 3 bases and the J gene end by 4 bases; junction bases not matched to a gene: 8. The CDR3 runs to 15 residues. The CDR3 DNA reads TGCAGTGCTAGTCGGCCAGCGGGAACCACCGGGGAGCTGTTTTTT. It is translated as CSASRPAGTTGELFF.

This rearrangement joins TRBV7-2 to TRBJ2-7, with no clear D. Germline V gene data show CDR1 as SGHTA and CDR2 as FQGNSA. CDR3 length: 13 amino acids. V lost 5 bases and J 7 bases, leaving 15 bases between the germline ends. CDR3 loop: CASSLGIQGEQYF. The CDR3 region has the DNA TGTGCCAGCAGCCTAGGGATTCAAGGGGAGCAGTACTTC. Drawing the rest from reference TRBV7-2 and TRBJ2-7, the complete variable domain is GAGVSQSPSNKVTEKGKDVELRCDPISGHTALYWYRQSLGQGLEFLIYFQGNSAPDKSGLPSDRFSAERTGGSVSTLTIQRTQQEDSAVYLCASSLGIQGEQYFGPGTRLTVT.

This clonotype was detected a few times. The germline gene is not matched at one end of the junction; a read error may be the cause. V and J are TRBV5-4 and TRBJ2-7; D may be TRBD1 (5 bases). This CDR3 spans 16 amino acids. Germline V gene sequence: CDR1 SGHNT, CDR2 YYREEE (reference sequence). CDR3 in amino acids: CASTLTYKTAAYEQYF. The CDR3 DNA reads as TGTGCCAGCACCTTGACCTACAAGACAGCAGCCTACGAGCAGTACTTC.

The table lists this clonotype with a few counts. The rearrangement uses TRBV6-6 and TRBJ1-2; D ambiguous. The CDR3 extends over 15 amino acids. Trimming stripped 4 bases from V and 4 bases from J, with 16 bases between. The germline gives CDR1 MNHNY, CDR2 SVGAGI (reference sequence). CDR3 region: CASSLQGAPTYGYTF. As DNA, the CDR3 is TGTGCCAGCAGTTTGCAAGGAGCCCCAACCTATGGCTACACCTTC.

The rearrangement uses TRBV7-9 and TRBJ2-3; TRBD2 might be the D (5 bases). Germline-derived CDR1 and CDR2 are SEHNR and FQNEAQ (reference sequence). Trimming stripped 3 bases from V and 1 base from J, with 8 bases between. This CDR3 contains 14 residues. The CDR3 DNA reads as TGTGCCAGCAGCTTCCGGGGTCGCACAGATACGCAGTATTTT. The encoded protein is CASSFRGRTDTQYF.

V and J are TRBV28 and TRBJ2-5; maybe TRBD1 (5 bases). With 6 bases removed from V and 4 bases from J, the gap between germline ends came to 12 bases. In germline, CDR1 is MDHEN, CDR2 SYDVKM. The CDR3 spans 13 residues. The CDR3 nucleotides read TGTGCCAGCAGATACGACAGACGAGAGACCCAGTACTTC. Translating gives CASRYDRRETQYF.

V is TRBV29-1 and J is TRBJ1-2, with 9 bases matching TRBD1. Germline V gives CDR1 SQVTM, CDR2 ANQGSEA. J lost 4 bases, V lost 0 bases, and 9 bases had no gene match. The length of the CDR3 is 16 residues. CDR3 DNA sequence: TGCAGCGTTGAAGAGAAACAGGGGGCCCCCCTCTATGGCTACACCTTC. Translated: CSVEEKQGAPLYGYTF.

This clonotype was picked up a small number of times. The chain has TRBV10-3 and TRBJ2-1, with 11 nucleotides matching TRBD2. Trimming took 2 bases from V and 2 from J; bases not matched to a gene: 5. The CDR3 contains 17 residues. The germline V gene encodes CDR1 ENHRY and CDR2 SYGVKD. The CDR3 protein is CAISEPSGGSPYNEQFF. CDR3 DNA: TGTGCCATCAGTGAGCCTAGCGGGGGGAGTCCCTACAATGAGCAGTTCTTC.

The CDR3 loop is CASIEMGTDTQYF. CDR3 coding DNA: TGCGCCAGCATTGAAATGGGCACAGATACGCAGTATTTT. V is TRBV4-1 and J is TRBJ2-3; D not certain. Trimming stripped 7 bases from V and 1 base from J, with 9 bases between. The CDR3 has 13 residues. CDR1 is MGHRA, CDR2 YSYEKL, per germline.

This clonotype was seen only a few times. This sequence joins TRBV5-5 and TRBJ1-2; D unclear. Trimming stripped 2 bases from V and 5 bases from J, with 19 bases between. The germline V gene encodes CDR1 SGHKS and CDR2 YYEKEE (reference sequence). This CDR3 is 16 amino acids long. The CDR3 DNA is TGTGCCAGCAGCTTAAGGATGAAGGTTGAGATATATGGCTACACCTTC. It codes for CASSLRMKVEIYGYTF.